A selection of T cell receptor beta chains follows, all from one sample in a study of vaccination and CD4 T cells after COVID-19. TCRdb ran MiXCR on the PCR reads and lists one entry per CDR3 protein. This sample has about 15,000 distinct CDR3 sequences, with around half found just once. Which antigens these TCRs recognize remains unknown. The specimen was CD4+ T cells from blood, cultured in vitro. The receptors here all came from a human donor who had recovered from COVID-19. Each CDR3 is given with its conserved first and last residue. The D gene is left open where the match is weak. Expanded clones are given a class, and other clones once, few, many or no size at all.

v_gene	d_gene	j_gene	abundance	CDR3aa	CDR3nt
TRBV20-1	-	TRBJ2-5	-	CSAARAGRQETQYF	TGCAGTGCTGCGCGGGCCGGGAGACAAGAGACCCAGTACTTC
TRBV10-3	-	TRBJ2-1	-	CAISATENIYNEQFF	TGTGCCATCAGTGCCACGGAGAACATCTACAATGAGCAGTTCTTC
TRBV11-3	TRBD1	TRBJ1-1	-	CASSLWTGWGNTEAFF	TGTGCCAGCAGCCTATGGACAGGCTGGGGGAACACTGAAGCTTTCTTT
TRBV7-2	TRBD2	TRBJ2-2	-	CASILAAGKAGELFF	TGTGCCAGCATCCTAGCGGCGGGAAAGGCCGGGGAGCTGTTTTTT
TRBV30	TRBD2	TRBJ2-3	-	CAWTLAGPRREDTQYF	TGTGCCTGGACCCTAGCGGGGCCGCGGCGTGAAGATACGCAGTATTTT
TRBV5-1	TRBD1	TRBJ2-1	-	CASNSGQGNEQFF	TGCGCCAGCAATAGTGGACAGGGGAATGAGCAGTTCTTC
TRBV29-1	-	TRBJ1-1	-	CSVEDLRGAGAFF	TGCAGCGTTGAAGATCTTCGGGGGGCTGGGGCTTTCTTT
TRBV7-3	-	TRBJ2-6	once	CASSLAGAAGANVLTF	TGTGCCAGCAGCTTAGCGGGGGCGGCTGGGGCCAACGTCCTGACTTTC
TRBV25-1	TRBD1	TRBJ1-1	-	CASSEPGTGLEAFF	TGTGCCAGCAGTGAACCCGGGACAGGGCTTGAAGCTTTCTTT
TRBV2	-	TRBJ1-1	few	CASTRQPGTEAFF	TGTGCCAGCACCCGACAGCCTGGCACTGAAGCTTTCTTT